These T cell receptor beta chains were read from a single sample in a study of T cell repertoires in cytomegalovirus infection. TCRdb used MiXCR to reprocess the reads, holding one entry per CDR3 protein. This table has around 550,000 distinct CDR3 sequences, more than 25% appearing once. The sample consisted of PBMCs. Every receptor here comes from a human donor in good health (CMV status not recorded). Some clones in this sample may be carry-over from other donors' samples. Each CDR3 is given with its conserved first and last residue. The D gene is left open where the match is weak. Expanded clones get a size class; other rows say once, few or many, or leave the size out.

CDR3aa: CASSEESGVQPQHF
CDR3nt: TGTGCCAGCAGTGAAGAGTCAGGGGTCCAGCCCCAGCATTTT
len: 14
abundance: .
v_gene: TRBV2
d_gene: .
j_gene: TRBJ1-5

CDR3aa: CASSLLGERNSPLHF
CDR3nt: TGCGCCAGCAGCTTGCTAGGGGAGCGGAATTCACCCCTCCACTTT
len: 15
abundance: .
v_gene: TRBV5-1
d_gene: .
j_gene: TRBJ1-6

CDR3aa: CASSFSRENTGELFF
CDR3nt: TGTGCCAGCAGCTTTTCGCGGGAGAACACCGGGGAGCTGTTTTTT
len: 15
abundance: few
v_gene: TRBV7-3
d_gene: .
j_gene: TRBJ2-2

CDR3aa: CASSRQGRGRTGELFF
CDR3nt: TGTGCCAGCAGTCGACAAGGGAGGGGAAGGACCGGGGAGCTGTTTTTT
len: 16
abundance: few
v_gene: TRBV6-2/TRBV6-3
d_gene: TRBD2
j_gene: TRBJ2-2

CDR3aa: CSARQGPVNTEAFF
CDR3nt: TGCAGTGCTAGACAGGGTCCAGTCAACACTGAAGCTTTCTTT
len: 14
abundance: few
v_gene: TRBV20-1
d_gene: .
j_gene: TRBJ1-1

CDR3aa: CASSLERERSTGELFF
CDR3nt: TGTGCCAGCAGCTTAGAGCGGGAGCGGAGCACCGGGGAGCTGTTTTTT
len: 16
abundance: .
v_gene: TRBV7-8
d_gene: TRBD2
j_gene: TRBJ2-2

CDR3aa: CASSQPDSWERSNNEQFF
CDR3nt: TGTGCCAGCAGCCAACCTGACTCTTGGGAGCGGTCTAACAATGAGCAGTTCTTC
len: 18
abundance: .
v_gene: TRBV11-2
d_gene: .
j_gene: TRBJ2-1

CDR3aa: CASSIGGTEAGEQYF
CDR3nt: TGTGCCAGTAGTATTGGAGGGACCGAAGCGGGGGAGCAGTACTTC
len: 15
abundance: .
v_gene: TRBV19
d_gene: TRBD2
j_gene: TRBJ2-7

CDR3aa: CSASRSLDTQYF
CDR3nt: TGCAGTGCTAGTCGCTCGTTGGATACGCAGTATTTT
len: 12
abundance: .
v_gene: TRBV20-1
d_gene: .
j_gene: TRBJ2-3

CDR3aa: CASSIIDRGSWSGYTF
CDR3nt: TGTGCCAGCAGCATAATAGACAGGGGATCATGGAGTGGCTACACCTTC
len: 16
abundance: .
v_gene: TRBV7-8
d_gene: TRBD1
j_gene: TRBJ1-2

CDR3aa: CASSPDGSENQPQHF
CDR3nt: TGTGCCAGCAGCCCTGATGGGAGCGAGAATCAGCCCCAGCATTTT
len: 15
abundance: .
v_gene: TRBV11-2
d_gene: .
j_gene: TRBJ1-5

CDR3aa: CASRTIYNEQFF
CDR3nt: TGCGCCAGCAGGACGATATACAATGAGCAGTTCTTC
len: 12
abundance: few
v_gene: TRBV5-1
d_gene: .
j_gene: TRBJ2-1

CDR3aa: CASSSGHGAFF
CDR3nt: TGTGCCAGCAGCTCGGGACACGGAGCTTTCTTT
len: 11
abundance: many
v_gene: TRBV7-9
d_gene: .
j_gene: TRBJ1-1

CDR3aa: CASSVAGDFYNEQFF
CDR3nt: TGTGCCAGCAGCGTAGCGGGGGATTTCTACAATGAGCAGTTCTTC
len: 15
abundance: .
v_gene: TRBV9
d_gene: .
j_gene: TRBJ2-1

CDR3aa: CASSYFQSGYTF
CDR3nt: TGTGCCAGCAGTTACTTTCAGTCTGGCTACACCTTC
len: 12
abundance: .
v_gene: TRBV6-2/TRBV6-3
d_gene: .
j_gene: TRBJ1-2

CDR3aa: CASRGQLAAQETQYF
CDR3nt: TGTGCCAGCAGGGGACAACTAGCTGCTCAAGAGACCCAGTACTTC
len: 15
abundance: .
v_gene: TRBV2
d_gene: .
j_gene: TRBJ2-5

CDR3aa: CAISGQGGEQYF
CDR3nt: TGTGCCATCAGTGGCCAGGGCGGCGAGCAGTACTTC
len: 12
abundance: .
v_gene: TRBV10-3
d_gene: .
j_gene: TRBJ2-7

CDR3aa: CASSRGLVSDTQYF
CDR3nt: TGTGCCAGCAGCCGGGGACTAGTTTCAGATACGCAGTATTTT
len: 14
abundance: .
v_gene: TRBV7-2
d_gene: TRBD2
j_gene: TRBJ2-3

CDR3aa: CASSPRQDSNEKLFF
CDR3nt: TGCGCCAGCAGCCCCAGACAGGACTCTAATGAAAAACTGTTTTTT
len: 15
abundance: .
v_gene: TRBV4-3
d_gene: .
j_gene: TRBJ1-4

CDR3aa: CASSLAGGGSYEQYF
CDR3nt: TGTGCCAGCAGCTTAGCAGGGGGCGGCTCCTACGAGCAGTACTTC
len: 15
abundance: .
v_gene: TRBV7-2
d_gene: TRBD1
j_gene: TRBJ2-7

CDR3aa: CASNRVMNTEAFF
CDR3nt: TGTGCCAGCAATCGGGTAATGAACACTGAAGCTTTCTTT
len: 13
abundance: .
v_gene: TRBV28
d_gene: .
j_gene: TRBJ1-1

CDR3aa: CASSLVGQKTNEKLFF
CDR3nt: TGTGCCAGCAGCTTAGTTGGTCAAAAGACTAATGAAAAACTGTTTTTT
len: 16
abundance: .
v_gene: TRBV7-8
d_gene: .
j_gene: TRBJ1-4

CDR3aa: CASSSRPSGRAAGANVLTF
CDR3nt: TGTGCCAGCAGCTCCAGACCGAGCGGGAGGGCCGCTGGGGCCAACGTCCTGACTTTC
len: 19
abundance: few
v_gene: TRBV7-8
d_gene: TRBD2
j_gene: TRBJ2-6

CDR3aa: CSARGYSGRSYEGTDTQYF
CDR3nt: TGCAGTGCTAGAGGGTACAGCGGGAGATCCTATGAGGGCACAGATACGCAGTATTTT
len: 19
abundance: few
v_gene: TRBV20-1
d_gene: TRBD2
j_gene: TRBJ2-3

CDR3aa: CASENPNYGYTF
CDR3nt: TGTGCCAGCGAGAACCCCAACTATGGCTACACCTTC
len: 12
abundance: .
v_gene: TRBV28
d_gene: .
j_gene: TRBJ1-2

CDR3aa: CASSLPGASFDEQFF
CDR3nt: TGTGCCAGCAGCTTACCGGGGGCTAGCTTCGATGAGCAGTTCTTC
len: 15
abundance: once
v_gene: TRBV7-9
d_gene: .
j_gene: TRBJ2-1

CDR3aa: CASSIRPGLNTEAFF
CDR3nt: TGTGCCAGTAGTATACGGCCGGGATTGAACACTGAAGCTTTCTTT
len: 15
abundance: .
v_gene: TRBV19
d_gene: .
j_gene: TRBJ1-1

CDR3aa: CASSYSGRDQPQHF
CDR3nt: TGTGCCAGCAGTTACTCGGGCAGGGATCAGCCCCAGCATTTT
len: 14
abundance: .
v_gene: TRBV6-5
d_gene: .
j_gene: TRBJ1-5

CDR3aa: CAIRGGSNTEAFF
CDR3nt: TGTGCCATCAGAGGGGGGTCGAACACTGAAGCTTTCTTT
len: 13
abundance: few
v_gene: TRBV10-3
d_gene: .
j_gene: TRBJ1-1

CDR3aa: CASSLSGLAGAGELFF
CDR3nt: TGTGCTAGCAGCTTATCCGGACTAGCGGGAGCCGGGGAGCTGTTTTTT
len: 16
abundance: .
v_gene: TRBV7-6
d_gene: TRBD2
j_gene: TRBJ2-2

CDR3aa: CASSLQAGVGNTIYF
CDR3nt: TGTGCCAGCAGCTTGCAGGCAGGGGTTGGAAACACCATATATTTT
len: 15
abundance: .
v_gene: TRBV7-8
d_gene: .
j_gene: TRBJ1-3

CDR3aa: CASRNENTGELFF
CDR3nt: TGTGCCAGCAGAAACGAGAACACCGGGGAGCTGTTTTTT
len: 13
abundance: .
v_gene: TRBV25-1
d_gene: .
j_gene: TRBJ2-2

CDR3aa: CASSLGGSASYEQYF
CDR3nt: TGCGCCAGCAGCTTGGGAGGCAGCGCGTCCTACGAGCAGTACTTC
len: 15
abundance: many
v_gene: TRBV5-1
d_gene: .
j_gene: TRBJ2-7

CDR3aa: CASSQDRDFYEQYF
CDR3nt: TGCGCCAGCAGCCAAGATCGGGACTTCTACGAGCAGTACTTC
len: 14
abundance: few
v_gene: TRBV4-1
d_gene: .
j_gene: TRBJ2-7

CDR3aa: CASSLARYGDEQYF
CDR3nt: TGTGCCAGCAGCTTAGCGCGCTACGGGGACGAGCAGTACTTC
len: 14
abundance: few
v_gene: TRBV7-8
d_gene: .
j_gene: TRBJ2-7

CDR3aa: CASSPTGARVTGELFF
CDR3nt: TGTGCCAGCAGCCCCACGGGAGCTCGGGTCACCGGGGAGCTGTTTTTT
len: 16
abundance: few
v_gene: TRBV7-2
d_gene: .
j_gene: TRBJ2-2

CDR3aa: CASYRTGGSNMGNSPLHF
CDR3nt: TGTGCCAGCTACAGGACAGGGGGGTCGAATATGGGTAATTCACCCCTCCACTTT
len: 18
abundance: many
v_gene: TRBV7-2
d_gene: TRBD1
j_gene: TRBJ1-6

CDR3aa: CASSDRGTNEKLFF
CDR3nt: TGTGCCAGCAGCGACAGGGGAACTAATGAAAAACTGTTTTTT
len: 14
abundance: few
v_gene: TRBV7-2
d_gene: TRBD1
j_gene: TRBJ1-4

CDR3aa: CASSRLAESSTDTQYF
CDR3nt: TGTGCCAGCAGCCGACTAGCGGAGAGTAGCACAGATACGCAGTATTTT
len: 16
abundance: many
v_gene: TRBV7-2
d_gene: TRBD2
j_gene: TRBJ2-3

CDR3aa: CASSSTGKGTEAFF
CDR3nt: TGTGCCAGCAGCTCGACAGGGAAGGGCACTGAAGCTTTCTTT
len: 14
abundance: many
v_gene: TRBV7-2
d_gene: TRBD1
j_gene: TRBJ1-1

CDR3aa: CASSLEGASTGPLSDAFF
CDR3nt: TGTGCCAGCAGCTTAGAGGGGGCGTCGACAGGGCCTCTATCAGACGCTTTCTTT
len: 18
abundance: .
v_gene: TRBV11-2
d_gene: TRBD1
j_gene: TRBJ1-1

CDR3aa: CASRDSNSDEQFF
CDR3nt: TGCGCCAGCCGTGATTCGAACTCTGATGAGCAGTTCTTC
len: 13
abundance: few
v_gene: TRBV5-1
d_gene: .
j_gene: TRBJ2-1

CDR3aa: CASSSTSQGPRGKNIQYF
CDR3nt: TGTGCCAGCAGTTCGACGTCCCAGGGGCCGAGGGGCAAAAACATTCAGTACTTC
len: 18
abundance: .
v_gene: TRBV6-2/TRBV6-3
d_gene: .
j_gene: TRBJ2-4

CDR3aa: CASSTGTPEF
CDR3nt: TGTGCCAGCAGCACCGGGACCCCGGAATTC
len: 10
abundance: .
v_gene: TRBV11-3
d_gene: .
j_gene: TRBJ2-1

CDR3aa: CATSPRLAGVSEQYF
CDR3nt: TGTGCCACCAGCCCTCGCCTAGCGGGAGTTAGCGAGCAGTACTTC
len: 15
abundance: once
v_gene: TRBV15
d_gene: TRBD2
j_gene: TRBJ2-7

CDR3aa: CASSIDFRTVYNEQFF
CDR3nt: TGTGCCAGTAGTATAGATTTCCGGACCGTCTACAATGAGCAGTTCTTC
len: 16
abundance: few
v_gene: TRBV19
d_gene: .
j_gene: TRBJ2-1

CDR3aa: CASSEGTANQPQHF
CDR3nt: TGCGCCAGCAGCGAAGGGACAGCAAATCAGCCCCAGCATTTT
len: 14
abundance: .
v_gene: TRBV5-1
d_gene: TRBD1
j_gene: TRBJ1-5

CDR3aa: CASSPPGQGDNEQFF
CDR3nt: TGTGCCAGTAGTCCCCCGGGACAGGGGGACAATGAGCAGTTCTTC
len: 15
abundance: few
v_gene: TRBV19
d_gene: TRBD1
j_gene: TRBJ2-1